This T cell receptor beta chain was identified in a study of cytomegalovirus exposure and HLA in healthy donors. Study-wide results and caveats: Exclusion as indistinguishable affected some V segments, including TRBV6-2 and TRBV6-3.

In regard to this clone: Its antigen is still unknown. The junction shows a germline mismatch at one end, possibly a read error.

The CDR3 length is 14 residues. Germline CDR1 is SEHNR and CDR2 is FQNEAQ (reference sequence). The primer mix had 60 Vbeta and 13 Jbeta primers. Sequencing used immunoSEQ multiplex PCR; TCRdb keeps in-frame clones, though not all of them. The sample holds about 160,000 clones, 75% to 85% seen once. This TCR derives from a woman between 50 and 59 years old in good health and CMV-seronegative. The source material was PBMCs. The gene calls are TRBV7-9 and TRBJ2-5; 11 bases are a match to TRBD2. This CDR3 is CSSSPRLAGETQYF. CDR3 nucleotide sequence: TGTTCCAGCAGCCCGCGACTAGCGGGGGAGACCCAGTACTTC.